One sample yielded the 26 T cell receptor beta chains listed below, sequenced in a study of CD8+ T cells in alopecia areata. cDNA prepared by RNA extraction and subsequent reverse transcription served as the template for sequencing. TCRdb's table, derived via immunoSEQ multiplex PCR, lists solely in-frame clones and lacks some. This table holds about 150,000 clones, around 57% found once. Source material: CD4+ T cells sorted from blood. These receptors all come from a human donor in good health.

This clone was seen only a few times. The chain employs TRBV2 and TRBJ2-4; 13 bases match TRBD2. V was clipped by 5 bases and J by 2 bases; unmatched bases: 15. There are 20 residues in the CDR3. CDR1 and CDR2 from the germline V gene are SNHLY and FYNNEI. The CDR3 spells CASSSSRTSGRSGTKNIQYF. CDR3 DNA: TGTGCCAGCAGTAGTTCCCGGACTAGCGGGAGAAGTGGGACCAAAAACATTCAGTACTTC. Variable domain in full (rest from reference TRBV2 and TRBJ2-4): EPEVTQTPSHQVTQMGQEVILRCVPISNHLYFYWYRQILGQKVEFLVSFYNNEISEKSEIFDDQFSVERPDGSNFTLKIRSTKLEDSAMYFCASSSSRTSGRSGTKNIQYFGAGTRLSVL.

This clone has a handful of counts. The chain links TRBV29-1 to TRBJ2-1, with TRBD2 matching 10 bases. Per the germline V gene, CDR1 is SQVTM and CDR2 is ANQGSEA. The CDR3 spans 15 residues. V shed 0 bases and J 2 bases; nucleotides not matched to a gene: 1. In DNA, the CDR3 is TGCAGCGTTGAAGAAAGCGGGAGGGCCTACAATGAGCAGTTCTTC. It is translated as CSVEESGRAYNEQFF.

Turning to this clone: A read error may account for a junction end that differs from germline. This chain connects TRBV4-1 to TRBJ2-1, with D possibly being TRBD1 (5 bases). Germline V CDR1 and CDR2: MGHRA, YSYEKL. The CDR3 has 14 amino acids. Here the CDR3 reads CASSYTDGQNEQFF. CDR3 bases: TGTGCCAGCAGTTATACGGACGGACAAAATGAGCAGTTCTTC.

This rearrangement joins TRBV5-1 to TRBJ2-7, with D possibly being TRBD2 (7 bases). Looked up from germline, CDR1 is SGHRS and CDR2 is YFSETQ. V gave up 0 bases and J gave up 7 bases, with 17 bases separating them. The CDR3 sequence is 15 residues long. CDR3 sequence (DNA): TGCGCCAGCAGCTTGGAGGGGGAGGGCCATCGGGAGCAGTACTTC. It specifies CASSLEGEGHREQYF.

The chain employs TRBV2 and TRBJ1-1, with TRBD1 identical over 7 bases. Germline lookup yields CDR1 SNHLY and CDR2 FYNNEI. The ends lost 8 bases at V and 4 bases at J; junction bases unmatched: 16. The CDR3 consists of 16 residues. Here the CDR3 reads CASSDRASQKGTEAFF. DNA of the CDR3: TGTGCCAGCTCCGACAGGGCGTCCCAGAAGGGCACTGAAGCTTTCTTT.

V gene TRBV4-1 combines with J gene TRBJ1-1; D unresolved. The CDR3 covers 14 residues. Trimming pared 4 bases from V and 1 base from J, leaving 10 bases between. Germline CDR1 MGHRA, CDR2 YSYEKL. CDR3 residues: CASSPPHGNTEAFF. DNA for the CDR3: TGCGCCAGCAGCCCTCCTCATGGGAACACTGAAGCTTTCTTT.

The rearrangement links TRBV6-1 to TRBJ2-7, with D possibly being TRBD2 (5 bases). The CDR3 consists of 16 residues. V shed 0 bases and J shed 0 bases, with 12 bases lying between them. Germline values: CDR1 MNHNS, CDR2 SASEGT. The CDR3 nucleotides are TGTGCCAGCAGTGAAGCGGCCAGCAGCGGCTCCTACGAGCAGTACTTC. Translation: CASSEAASSGSYEQYF.

This clone came up once. V is TRBV7-9 and J is TRBJ2-1, with TRBD2 matching 13 bases. The germline V gene has CDR1 SEHNR and CDR2 FQNEAQ (reference sequence). V was clipped by 5 bases and J by 0 bases; unmatched bases: 4. The CDR3 length is 17 residues. The CDR3 DNA sequence: TGTGCCAGCAGCCCGCGGACTAGCGGGAGCTCCTACAATGAGCAGTTCTTC. Translation: CASSPRTSGSSYNEQFF.

The chain employs TRBV29-1 and TRBJ2-2, with D possibly being TRBD1 or TRBD2 (5 bases each). V dropped 5 bases and J dropped 8 bases, with 12 bases sitting between them. Per germline, CDR1 SQVTM and CDR2 ANQGSEA. The CDR3 covers 12 residues. CDR3: CSVRGVRGELFF. CDR3 bases: TGCAGCGTTAGAGGGGTTCGAGGGGAGCTGTTTTTT.

This clone has just a few counts. V gene TRBV2 combines with J gene TRBJ2-7; D is unclear. V was clipped by 8 bases and J by 5 bases, with 10 bases between them. CDR3 length: 11 residues. Germline V lookup: CDR1 SNHLY, CDR2 FYNNEI. The CDR3 DNA reads TGTGCCAGCTCTGGGCGGAACGAGCAGTACTTC. Residues: CASSGRNEQYF.

The table lists this clone with a few counts. A junction boundary mismatches the germline segment, possibly from a read error. V usage is TRBV6-5 and J usage is TRBJ2-1; 12 bases map to TRBD1. Germline V gene lookup returns CDR1 MNHEY and CDR2 SVGAGI. The CDR3 totals 15 residues. The CDR3 reads CASSPGQGAKRERFF. CDR3 nucleotide sequence: TGTGCCAGCAGTCCGGGACAGGGGGCGAAACGGGAGCGGTTCTTC.

The chain carries TRBV29-1 and TRBJ2-1; tentatively, D is TRBD2 (6 bases). CDR1 is SQVTM, CDR2 ANQGSEA, per germline. Between the trimmed V and J ends, which lost 3 bases and 10 bases, there was a span of 13 bases. The CDR3 is 12 amino acids. CDR3 in DNA: TGCAGCGTTGATTCGGGGGTTTGGGAGCAGTTCTTC. Residues: CSVDSGVWEQFF.

This clone was recorded a few times. This chain joins TRBV5-5 and TRBJ2-7; 10 bases match TRBD2. This CDR3 is built from 14 residues. Losses at the gene ends were 2 bases for V and 3 bases for J; bases not matched to a gene: 2. CDR1 SGHKS and CDR2 YYEKEE come from the germline V gene (reference sequence). This CDR3 reads CASSLLAGHYEQYF. Here the CDR3 DNA reads TGTGCCAGCAGCTTACTAGCGGGGCACTACGAGCAGTACTTC.

As DNA, the CDR3 is TGTGCCAGCACCGAACAACAGCGGGGAGATACGCAGTATTTT. Protein product: CASTEQQRGDTQYF. The chain links TRBV5-4 to TRBJ2-3, with 7 positions matching TRBD2. In germline, CDR1 is SGHNT, CDR2 YYREEE (reference sequence). The CDR3 runs 14 residues. V lost 6 bases and J lost 5; bases outside the gene matches: 9.

This clone was seen a handful of times. The V and J genes are TRBV28 and TRBJ2-1, with TRBD2 matching 8 bases. Germline V gene lookup returns CDR1 MDHEN and CDR2 SYDVKM. V shed 3 bases and J 10 bases; nucleotides not matched to a gene: 2. The CDR3 is made up of 12 amino acids. The CDR3, as DNA: TGTGCCAGCAGTTTCTCGGGAGGGGAGCAGTTCTTC. Protein sequence: CASSFSGGEQFF.

As for this clone: The same CDR3 arises from other DNA sequences in this sample as well. The chain recombines TRBV7-2 with TRBJ2-7; unclear D gene. The CDR3 has 11 residues. Per the germline V gene, CDR1 is SGHTA and CDR2 is FQGNSA. V lost 5 bases and J 3 bases, leaving 5 bases between the germline ends. The CDR3 region has the DNA TGTGCCAGCAGCCCACTCTACGAGCAGTACTTC. Translation gives CASSPLYEQYF.

The chain has TRBV5-4 and TRBJ2-1; 12 nucleotides align to TRBD2. CDR1 is SGHNT, CDR2 YYREEE, per germline (reference sequence). This CDR3 has 15 residues. V lost 5 bases and J lost 5; bases outside the gene matches: 5. CDR3 sequence (DNA): TGTGCCAGCAGGCTAGCGGGAGGGTCACACAATGAGCAGTTCTTC. Its translation: CASRLAGGSHNEQFF.

The rearrangement joins TRBV6-6 to TRBJ2-1; 9 bases are a match to TRBD2. The CDR3 contains 14 residues. Germline values: CDR1 MNHNY, CDR2 SVGAGI (reference sequence). Trimming removed 9 bases from V and 5 bases from J; junction bases left unmatched: 8. DNA of the CDR3: TGTGCCAGTACCAGCGGGAGGTTCGACAATGAGCAGTTCTTC. This codes for CASTSGRFDNEQFF.

The rearrangement joins TRBV18 to TRBJ2-1; D gene unclear. With 4 bases removed from V and 0 bases from J, the gap between germline ends came to 7 bases. The length of the CDR3 is 14 residues. The V gene's germline CDR1 is KGHSH and CDR2 LQKENI. CDR3 nucleotide sequence: TGTGCCAGCTCACTTAAGAGCTCCTACAATGAGCAGTTCTTC. Translation gives CASSLKSSYNEQFF.

The sample holds many counts of this clone. The chain combines TRBV15 with TRBJ2-1, with TRBD2 matching 10 bases. The CDR3 is made up of 16 amino acids. The V segment lost 1 base and the J segment 7 bases; nucleotides outside the gene matches: 7. CDR1 and CDR2 (germline): LNHNV, YYDKDF (reference sequence). The CDR3 region is CATSRAASGSGNEQFF. In nucleotides, the CDR3 is TGTGCCACCAGCAGAGCGGCTAGCGGGAGCGGTAATGAGCAGTTCTTC.

This clone appeared a few times. The chain combines TRBV23-1 with TRBJ1-4, with D possibly matching TRBD1 (6 bases). TRBV23-1 is an ORF for which the function is uncertain. The CDR3 is made up of 14 amino acids. The ends were cut back, 8 bases at V and 8 bases at J, with 18 bases in the middle. The CDR3: CASPPTGRREKLFF. The CDR3 DNA sequence: TGCGCCAGCCCCCCGACAGGAAGGAGGGAAAAACTGTTTTTT.

The V gene is TRBV4-1, the J gene TRBJ2-1; 8 nucleotides match TRBD2. Trimming cost V 1 base and J 7 bases; bases outside gene matches: 12. Germline loops: CDR1 MGHRA, CDR2 YSYEKL. This CDR3 has 17 amino acids. The CDR3: CASSQGRASGRANEQFF. CDR3 bases: TGCGCCAGCAGCCAAGGACGGGCCAGCGGGAGAGCGAATGAGCAGTTCTTC.

This clone was observed a single time. The chain has TRBV30 and TRBJ1-3; no firm D call. V lost 5 bases to trimming and J lost 4 bases, with 18 bases between them. The V gene's germline CDR1 is GTSNPN and CDR2 SVGIG (reference sequence). The CDR3 contains 15 residues. The CDR3 sequence: CAWGTGNSPGNTIYF. The CDR3 DNA reads TGTGCCTGGGGAACGGGCAATTCTCCGGGAAACACCATATATTTT.

The chain has TRBV4-2 and TRBJ1-5; no firm D call. The CDR3 totals 21 residues. V was shortened by 0 bases and J by 2 bases, with 26 bases between the two germline ends. Germline V gene lookup returns CDR1 LGHNA and CDR2 YNFKEQ. CDR3 region: CASSQDDGGPLRASRNQPQHF. As DNA, the CDR3 is TGTGCCAGCAGCCAAGATGATGGTGGCCCTTTAAGGGCATCGCGCAATCAGCCCCAGCATTTT.

This clone was picked up one time. The CDR3 DNA reads as TGTGCCAGCAGCACCTTATCAGAAAATCAGCCCCAGCATTTT. This sequence encodes CASSTLSENQPQHF. The V call is TRBV6-1, the J call TRBJ1-5; D not resolved. The CDR3 totals 14 residues. Trimming removed 6 bases at V and 4 bases at J, with 13 bases between. Germline V gene sequence: CDR1 MNHNS, CDR2 SASEGT.

This clone was observed a few times. The sample holds other DNA sequences that translate to the same CDR3. The genes are TRBV29-1 and TRBJ2-5, with D possibly being TRBD1 (6 bases). The CDR3 has 12 amino acids. V was shortened by 4 bases and J by 2 bases, with 8 bases between the two germline ends. The V gene's germline CDR1 is SQVTM and CDR2 ANQGSEA. In DNA, the CDR3 is TGCAGCGTTGTCAGGGGACAAGAGACCCAGTACTTC. Translation: CSVVRGQETQYF.